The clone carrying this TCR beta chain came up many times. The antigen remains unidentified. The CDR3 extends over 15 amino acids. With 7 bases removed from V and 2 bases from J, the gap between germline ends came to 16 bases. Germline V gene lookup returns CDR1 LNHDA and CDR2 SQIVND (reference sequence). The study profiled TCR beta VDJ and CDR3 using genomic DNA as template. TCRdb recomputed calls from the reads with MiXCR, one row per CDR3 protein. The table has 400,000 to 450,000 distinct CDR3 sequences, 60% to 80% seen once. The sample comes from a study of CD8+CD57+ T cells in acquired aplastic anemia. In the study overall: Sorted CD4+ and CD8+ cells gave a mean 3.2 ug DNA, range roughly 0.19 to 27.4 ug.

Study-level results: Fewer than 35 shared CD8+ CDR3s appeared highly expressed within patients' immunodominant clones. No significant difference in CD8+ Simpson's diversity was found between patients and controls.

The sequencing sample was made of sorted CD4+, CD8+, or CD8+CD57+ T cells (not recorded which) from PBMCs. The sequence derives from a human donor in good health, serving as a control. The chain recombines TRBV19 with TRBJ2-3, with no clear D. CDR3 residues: CASTINPYTTDTQYF. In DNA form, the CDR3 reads TGTGCCAGTACCATAAACCCATATACCACAGATACGCAGTATTTT.